This entry concerns a single T cell receptor beta chain. This sample was included in a study of blood T cell repertoires in COVID-19. This CDR3 contains 14 residues. With 5 bases removed from V and 5 bases from J, the gap between germline ends came to 13 bases. Germline CDR1 and CDR2: LNHNV and YYDKDF (reference sequence). Profiling relied on immunoSEQ multiplex PCR, and the TCRdb table lists in-frame clones only, not all of them. The sample lists 110,000 or so clones; under 90% were seen once. The source is a man aged 55 to 69 with acute or convalescent COVID-19. Specimen: peripheral blood. The V call is TRBV15, the J call TRBJ2-4; D possibly corresponds to TRBD2 (5 bases). The CDR3 region has the DNA TGTGCCACCAGCCGGAACTGGGGAGAAAACATTCAGTACTTC. This codes for CATSRNWGENIQYF.